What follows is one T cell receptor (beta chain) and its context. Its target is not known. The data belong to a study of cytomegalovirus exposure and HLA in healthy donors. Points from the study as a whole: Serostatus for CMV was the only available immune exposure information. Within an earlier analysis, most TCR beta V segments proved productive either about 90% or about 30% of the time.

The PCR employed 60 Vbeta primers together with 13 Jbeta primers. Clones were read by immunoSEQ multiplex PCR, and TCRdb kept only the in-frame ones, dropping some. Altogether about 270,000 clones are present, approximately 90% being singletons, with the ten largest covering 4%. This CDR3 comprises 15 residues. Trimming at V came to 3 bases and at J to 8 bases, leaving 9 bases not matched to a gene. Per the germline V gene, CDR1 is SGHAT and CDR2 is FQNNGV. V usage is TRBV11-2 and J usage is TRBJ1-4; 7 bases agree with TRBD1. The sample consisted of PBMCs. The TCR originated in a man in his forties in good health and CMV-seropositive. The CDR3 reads CASSFQGGREEKLFF. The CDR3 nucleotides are TGTGCCAGCAGCTTCCAGGGGGGTCGGGAAGAAAAACTGTTTTTT.